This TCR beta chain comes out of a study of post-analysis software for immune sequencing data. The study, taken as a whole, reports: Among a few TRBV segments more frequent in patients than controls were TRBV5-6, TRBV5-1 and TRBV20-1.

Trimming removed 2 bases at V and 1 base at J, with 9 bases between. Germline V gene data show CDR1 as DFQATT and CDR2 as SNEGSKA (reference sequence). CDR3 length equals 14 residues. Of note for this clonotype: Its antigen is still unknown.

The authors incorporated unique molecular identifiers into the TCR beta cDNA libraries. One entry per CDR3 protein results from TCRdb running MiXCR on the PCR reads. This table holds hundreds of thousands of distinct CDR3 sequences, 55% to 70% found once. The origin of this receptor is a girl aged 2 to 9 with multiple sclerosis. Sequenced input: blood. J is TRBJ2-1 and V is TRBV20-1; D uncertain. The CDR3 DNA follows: TGCAGTGCTAGAAAGGGCCCATCCTACAATGAGCAGTTCTTC. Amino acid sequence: CSARKGPSYNEQFF.